This T cell receptor beta chain was sequenced in a study of neurological immune-mediated disorders. TCRdb fed the 5' RACE reads into MiXCR, producing one record per CDR3 protein. The data contain approximately 46,000 distinct CDR3 sequences, about 9.4% of them singletons. 2 million PBMCs stored at -80 C were the source of the unsorted libraries. V lost 10 bases to trimming and J lost 6 bases, with 10 bases between them. This CDR3 has 11 amino acids. Germline CDR1 MDHEN, CDR2 SYDVKM. The genes are TRBV28 and TRBJ2-1; unclear D gene. Material for sequencing was PBMCs. The sequence derives from an older man with HTLV-1-associated myelopathy (HAM/TSP). Here the CDR3 DNA reads TGTGCCACCCGAACTTCCAATGAGCAGTTCTTC. Translating gives CATRTSNEQFF.